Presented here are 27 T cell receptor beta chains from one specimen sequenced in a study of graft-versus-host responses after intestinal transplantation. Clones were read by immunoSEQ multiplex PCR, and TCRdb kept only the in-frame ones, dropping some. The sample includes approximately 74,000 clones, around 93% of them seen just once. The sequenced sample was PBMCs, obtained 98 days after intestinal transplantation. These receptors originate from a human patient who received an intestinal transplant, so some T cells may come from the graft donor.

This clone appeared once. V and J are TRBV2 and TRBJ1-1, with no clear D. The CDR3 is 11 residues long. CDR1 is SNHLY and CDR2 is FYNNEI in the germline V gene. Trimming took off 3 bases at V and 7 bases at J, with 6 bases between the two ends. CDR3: CASSDRIEAFF. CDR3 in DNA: TGTGCCAGCAGTGACAGGATTGAAGCTTTCTTT.

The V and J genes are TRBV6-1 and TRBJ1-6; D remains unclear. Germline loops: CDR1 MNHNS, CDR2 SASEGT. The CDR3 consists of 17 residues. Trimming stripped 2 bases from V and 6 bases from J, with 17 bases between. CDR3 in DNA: TGTGCCAGCAGTGAACGACAACGGACCACGGTTAATTCACCCCTCCACTTT. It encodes CASSERQRTTVNSPLHF.

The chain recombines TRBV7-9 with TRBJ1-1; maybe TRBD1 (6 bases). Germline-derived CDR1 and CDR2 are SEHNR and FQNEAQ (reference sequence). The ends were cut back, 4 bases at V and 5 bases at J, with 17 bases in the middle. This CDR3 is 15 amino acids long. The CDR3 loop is CASSWETRGGTEAFF. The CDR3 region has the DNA TGTGCCAGCAGCTGGGAAACCAGGGGCGGGACTGAAGCTTTCTTT.

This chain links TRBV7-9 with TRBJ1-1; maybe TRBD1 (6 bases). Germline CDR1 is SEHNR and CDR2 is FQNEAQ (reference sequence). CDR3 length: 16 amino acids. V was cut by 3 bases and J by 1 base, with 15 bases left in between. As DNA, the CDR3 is TGTGCCAGCAGCTTTTCAGGGGCTGGGAGGAACACTGAAGCTTTCTTT. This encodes CASSFSGAGRNTEAFF.

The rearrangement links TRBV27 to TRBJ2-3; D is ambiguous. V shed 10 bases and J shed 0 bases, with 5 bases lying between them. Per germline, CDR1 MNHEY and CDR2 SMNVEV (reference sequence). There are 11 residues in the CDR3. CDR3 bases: TGTGCCACCCCGAGCACAGATACGCAGTATTTT. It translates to CATPSTDTQYF.

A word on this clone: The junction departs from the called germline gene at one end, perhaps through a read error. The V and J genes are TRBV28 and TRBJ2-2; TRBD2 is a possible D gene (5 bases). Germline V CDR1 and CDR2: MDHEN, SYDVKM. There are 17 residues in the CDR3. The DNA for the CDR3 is TGTGCCAGCAGTTTATGGCGGCTAAGCGTTAGGACCGGGGAGCTGCTTTTT. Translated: CASSLWRLSVRTGELLF.

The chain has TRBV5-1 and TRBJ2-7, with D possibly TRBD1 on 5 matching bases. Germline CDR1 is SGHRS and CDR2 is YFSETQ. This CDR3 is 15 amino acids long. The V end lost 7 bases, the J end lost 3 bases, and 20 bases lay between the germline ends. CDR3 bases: TGCGCCAGCTTCCCAAACTCAGGCAGGGACTACGAGCAGTACTTC. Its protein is CASFPNSGRDYEQYF.

The CDR3 loop reads CASSPGTGYNYGYTF. For the CDR3, the DNA is TGTGCCAGCTCACCAGGGACAGGGTACAACTATGGCTACACCTTC. The chain links TRBV18 to TRBJ1-2; 9 nucleotides line up with TRBD1. With V trimmed by 2 bases and J by 2 bases, 3 bases remained unmatched. CDR3 length: 15 amino acids. Per germline, CDR1 KGHSH and CDR2 LQKENI. The full variable domain, its missing parts supplied by reference TRBV18 and TRBJ1-2, is NAGVMQNPRHLVRRRGQEARLRCSPMKGHSHVYWYRQLPEEGLKFMVYLQKENIIDESGMPKERFSAEFPKEGPSILRIQQVVRGDSAAYFCASSPGTGYNYGYTFGSGTRLTVV.

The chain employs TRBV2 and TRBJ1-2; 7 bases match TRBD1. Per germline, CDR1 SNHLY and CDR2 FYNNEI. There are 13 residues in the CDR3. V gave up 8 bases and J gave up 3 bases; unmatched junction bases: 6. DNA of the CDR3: TGTGCCAGCGAGGGGGCGGTTTACTATGGCTACACCTTC. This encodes CASEGAVYYGYTF. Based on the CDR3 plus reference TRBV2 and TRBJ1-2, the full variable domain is EPEVTQTPSHQVTQMGQEVILRCVPISNHLYFYWYRQILGQKVEFLVSFYNNEISEKSEIFDDQFSVERPDGSNFTLKIRSTKLEDSAMYFCASEGAVYYGYTFGSGTRLTVV.

The CDR3 coding sequence is TGTGCCAGCAGGGGACTAGAGAGAAATGAGCAGTTCTTC. Translated: CASRGLERNEQFF. V and J are TRBV2 and TRBJ2-1, with 8 bases matching TRBD2. This CDR3 has 13 amino acids. CDR1 is SNHLY, CDR2 FYNNEI, per germline. Losses at the gene ends were 6 bases for V and 7 bases for J; bases not matched to a gene: 5.

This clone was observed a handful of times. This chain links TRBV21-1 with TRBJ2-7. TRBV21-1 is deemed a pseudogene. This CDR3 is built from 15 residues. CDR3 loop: CASSKVTGEGAEQYF. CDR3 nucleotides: TGTGCCAGCAGCAAAGTAACAGGGGAGGGGGCCGAGCAGTACTTC.

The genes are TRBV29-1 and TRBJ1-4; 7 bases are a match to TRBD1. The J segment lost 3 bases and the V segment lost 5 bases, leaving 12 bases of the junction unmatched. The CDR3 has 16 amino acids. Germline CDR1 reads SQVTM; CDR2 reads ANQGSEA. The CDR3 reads CSVLGQEAISNEKLFF. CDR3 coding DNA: TGCAGCGTTCTTGGACAGGAGGCTATTTCTAATGAAAAACTGTTTTTT.

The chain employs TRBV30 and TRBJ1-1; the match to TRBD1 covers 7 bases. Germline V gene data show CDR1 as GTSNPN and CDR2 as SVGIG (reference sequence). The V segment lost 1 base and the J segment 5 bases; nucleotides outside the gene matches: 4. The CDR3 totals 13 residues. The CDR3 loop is CAWSGQGGTEAFF. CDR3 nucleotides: TGTGCCTGGAGTGGGCAGGGGGGGACTGAAGCTTTCTTT. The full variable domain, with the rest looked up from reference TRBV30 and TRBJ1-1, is SQTIHQWPATLVQPVGSPLSLECTVEGTSNPNLYWYRQAAGRGLQLLFYSVGIGQISSEVPQNLSASRPQDRQFILSSKKLLLSDSGFYLCAWSGQGGTEAFFGQGTRLTVV.

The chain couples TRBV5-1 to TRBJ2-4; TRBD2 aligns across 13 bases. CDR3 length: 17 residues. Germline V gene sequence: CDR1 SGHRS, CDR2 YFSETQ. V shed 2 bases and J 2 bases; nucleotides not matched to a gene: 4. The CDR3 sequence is CASSLLAGGPPKNIQYF. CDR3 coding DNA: TGCGCCAGCAGCTTACTAGCGGGAGGGCCGCCCAAAAACATTCAGTACTTC.

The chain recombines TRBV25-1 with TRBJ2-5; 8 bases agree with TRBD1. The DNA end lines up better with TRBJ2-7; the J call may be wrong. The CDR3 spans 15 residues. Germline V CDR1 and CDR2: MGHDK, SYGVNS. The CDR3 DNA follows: TGTGCCAGCAGTGAATTAGGGACAGGAGAGTACGAGCAGTACTTC. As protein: CASSELGTGEYEQYF.

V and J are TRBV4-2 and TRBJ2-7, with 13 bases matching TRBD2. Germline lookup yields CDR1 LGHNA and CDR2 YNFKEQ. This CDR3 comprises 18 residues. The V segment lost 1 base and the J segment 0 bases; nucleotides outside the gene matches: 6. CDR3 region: CASSQALTSGGPSYEQYF. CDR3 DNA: TGTGCCAGCAGCCAAGCGTTGACTAGCGGGGGGCCCTCCTACGAGCAGTACTTC.

The CDR3 here is CASSYSGRDTEAFF. The DNA for the CDR3 is TGTGCCAGCAGTTACTCGGGAAGAGACACTGAAGCTTTCTTT. The chain carries TRBV6-6 and TRBJ1-1; D uncertain. Per the germline V gene, CDR1 is MNHNY and CDR2 is SVGAGI (reference sequence). The germline V and J ends were trimmed by 0 bases and 3 bases, with 8 bases remaining between them. This CDR3 is 14 amino acids long.

DNA of the CDR3: TGTGCCAGCAGCACCGGACTAGCGGGAGGGCGAGATACGCAGTATTTT. Its protein is CASSTGLAGGRDTQYF. The V and J genes are TRBV5-4 and TRBJ2-3, with 15 nucleotides matching TRBD2. There are 16 residues in the CDR3. The germline V gene has CDR1 SGHNT and CDR2 YYREEE (reference sequence). The V segment lost 4 bases and the J segment 5 bases; nucleotides outside the gene matches: 5.

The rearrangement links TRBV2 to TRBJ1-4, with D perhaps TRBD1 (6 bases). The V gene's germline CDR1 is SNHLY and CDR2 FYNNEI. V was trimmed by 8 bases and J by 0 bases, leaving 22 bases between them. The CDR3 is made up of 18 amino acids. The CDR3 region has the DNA TGTGCCAGCGCCTACCCGAAGGGGGGGCCAGCAACTAATGAAAAACTGTTTTTT. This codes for CASAYPKGGPATNEKLFF.

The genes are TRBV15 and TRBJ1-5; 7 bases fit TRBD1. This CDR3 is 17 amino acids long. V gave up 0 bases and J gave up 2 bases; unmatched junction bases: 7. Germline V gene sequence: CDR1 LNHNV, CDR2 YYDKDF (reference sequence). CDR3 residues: CATSRDWGTGGNQPQHF. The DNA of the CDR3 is TGTGCCACCAGCAGAGATTGGGGAACAGGGGGCAATCAGCCCCAGCATTTT.

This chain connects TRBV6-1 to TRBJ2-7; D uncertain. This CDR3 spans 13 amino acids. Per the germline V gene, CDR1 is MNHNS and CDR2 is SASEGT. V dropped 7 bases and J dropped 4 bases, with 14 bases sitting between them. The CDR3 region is CASTPRRNYEQYF. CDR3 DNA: TGTGCCAGCACGCCGAGACGGAATTACGAGCAGTACTTC.

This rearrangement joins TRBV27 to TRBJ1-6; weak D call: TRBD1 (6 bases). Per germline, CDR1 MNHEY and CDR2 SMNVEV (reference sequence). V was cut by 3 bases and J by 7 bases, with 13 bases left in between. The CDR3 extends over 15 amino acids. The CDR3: CASSFYRDNNSPLHF. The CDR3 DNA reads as TGTGCCAGCAGTTTTTACCGGGACAACAATTCACCCCTCCACTTT.

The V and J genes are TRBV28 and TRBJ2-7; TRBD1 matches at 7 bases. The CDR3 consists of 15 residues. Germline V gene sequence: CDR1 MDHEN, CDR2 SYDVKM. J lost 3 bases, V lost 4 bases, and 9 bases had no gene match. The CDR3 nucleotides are TGTGCCAGCAGTTCCCCAGGGACAGCCCACTACGAGCAGTACTTC. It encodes CASSSPGTAHYEQYF.

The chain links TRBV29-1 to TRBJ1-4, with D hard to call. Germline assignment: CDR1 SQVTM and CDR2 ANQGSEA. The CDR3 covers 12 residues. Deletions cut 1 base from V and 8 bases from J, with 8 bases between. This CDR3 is CSVEVNGEKLFF. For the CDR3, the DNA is TGCAGCGTTGAAGTGAATGGGGAAAAACTGTTTTTT.

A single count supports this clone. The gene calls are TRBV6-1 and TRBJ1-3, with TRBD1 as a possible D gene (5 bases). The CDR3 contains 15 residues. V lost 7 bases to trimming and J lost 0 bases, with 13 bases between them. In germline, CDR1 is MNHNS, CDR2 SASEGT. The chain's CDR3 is CASKQTESSGNTIYF. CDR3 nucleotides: TGTGCCAGCAAACAGACAGAGAGCTCTGGAAACACCATATATTTT.

The CDR3 DNA follows: TGCAGCGTTGCGGTACAGGGGGCAGGGGAAAAACTGTTTTTT. It codes for CSVAVQGAGEKLFF. The J gene is TRBJ1-4, the V gene TRBV29-1, with 9 bases identical to TRBD1. With V trimmed by 4 bases and J by 8 bases, 8 bases remained unmatched. The CDR3 loop spans 14 amino acids. From germline, CDR1 is SQVTM and CDR2 ANQGSEA. The whole variable domain, filled in from reference TRBV29-1 and TRBJ1-4, reads SAVISQKPSRDICQRGTSLTIQCQVDSQVTMMFWYRQQPGQSLTLIATANQGSEATYESGFVIDKFPISRPNLTFSTLTVSNMSPEDSSIYLCSVAVQGAGEKLFFGSGTQLSVL.

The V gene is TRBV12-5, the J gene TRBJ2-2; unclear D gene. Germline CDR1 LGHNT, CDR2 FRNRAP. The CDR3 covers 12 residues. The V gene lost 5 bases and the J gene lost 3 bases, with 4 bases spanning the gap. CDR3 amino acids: CASGLYTGELFF. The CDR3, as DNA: TGTGCTAGTGGTCTGTACACCGGGGAGCTGTTTTTT.